These 5 T cell receptor beta chains share one sample of origin, sequenced in a study of vaccination effects on CD4 cells after COVID-19. This table comes from immunoSEQ multiplex PCR, and its TCRdb copy is limited to in-frame clones, with some not included. Here the sample spans some 41,000 clones, about 66% being singletons. Within the ViraFEST assay, antigen-specific CD4+ T cells underwent expansion with viral peptide pools prior to sequencing. Once cultured for 10 days, the cells underwent separation to obtain CD4+ T cells. Nobody among the vaccine recipients had prior SARS-CoV-2 infection (nucleocapsid antibodies were negative). Antigen specificity for these receptors is unknown. Here the sequenced sample was CD4+ T cells from PBMCs cultured with HCoV-OC43 spike peptides, taken before COVID-19 vaccination. Subset noted: HCoV-OC43 spike overlapping peptide pool stimulation. Receptor source: a human donor who received a COVID-19 vaccine.

This chain uses TRBV10-3 with TRBJ2-3; 11 positions match TRBD2. Per germline, CDR1 ENHRY and CDR2 SYGVKD. V shed 4 bases and J 1 base; nucleotides not matched to a gene: 4. This CDR3 has 16 amino acids. The CDR3 bases are TGTGCCATCAGTGGCGAGACTAGCGGGGGCACAGATACGCAGTATTTT. This translates into CAISGETSGGTDTQYF.

This clone turned up a few times. The chain uses TRBV5-1 and TRBJ2-7, with D maybe TRBD2 (5 bases). The V and J ends lost 5 bases and 4 bases respectively, with 10 bases between them. The CDR3 length is 12 residues. The germline gives CDR1 SGHRS, CDR2 YFSETQ. This CDR3 reads CASSFRGYEQYF. As DNA, the CDR3 is TGCGCCAGCAGTTTTCGGGGTTACGAGCAGTACTTC.

The chain employs TRBV5-1 and TRBJ2-7; 12 bases agree with TRBD1. V trimming: 0 bases; J trimming: 4 bases; junction bases outside the gene matches: 5. Germline loops: CDR1 SGHRS, CDR2 YFSETQ. The CDR3 consists of 16 residues. CDR3 sequence (DNA): TGCGCCAGCAGCTTGGTTCCGGGACAGGGGGCATACGAGCAGTACTTC. Translation: CASSLVPGQGAYEQYF.

J is TRBJ1-2 and V is TRBV3-1 (or the pseudogene TRBV3-2); TRBD1 aligns across 10 bases. The CDR3 is made up of 14 amino acids. Germline V CDR1 and CDR2: LGHDT, YNNKEL (reference sequence). V dropped 4 bases and J dropped 4; count of bases not matched to a gene: 3. The CDR3 spells CASSPRDRGYGYTF. The DNA for the CDR3 is TGTGCCAGCAGCCCCAGGGACAGGGGCTATGGCTACACCTTC.

This clone was detected a few times. This chain joins TRBV5-1 and TRBJ2-5; D perhaps matches TRBD1 (7 bases). This CDR3 contains 15 residues. Trimming took 0 bases from V and 3 from J, leaving 12 bases between them. Germline V lookup: CDR1 SGHRS, CDR2 YFSETQ. DNA of the CDR3: TGCGCCAGCAGCTTGGCCAGGGGGGTAAAAGAGACCCAGTACTTC. It codes for CASSLARGVKETQYF.